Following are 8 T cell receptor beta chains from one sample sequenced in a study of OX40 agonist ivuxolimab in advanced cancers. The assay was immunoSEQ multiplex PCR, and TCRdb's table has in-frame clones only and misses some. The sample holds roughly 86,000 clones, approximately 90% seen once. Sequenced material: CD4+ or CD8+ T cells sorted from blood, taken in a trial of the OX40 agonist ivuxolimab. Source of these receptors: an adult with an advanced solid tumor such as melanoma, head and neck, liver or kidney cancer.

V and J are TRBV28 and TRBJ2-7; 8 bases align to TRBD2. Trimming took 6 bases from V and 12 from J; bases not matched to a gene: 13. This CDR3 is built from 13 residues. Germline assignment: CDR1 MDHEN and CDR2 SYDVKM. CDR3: CASSTGGPSVPYF. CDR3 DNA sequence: TGTGCCAGCAGCACGGGAGGGCCTTCAGTTCCGTACTTC.

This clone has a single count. The CDR3 DNA is TGTGCCAGCAGTTACCGTTCTAGCTCTGGAAACACCATATATTTT. Translated: CASSYRSSSGNTIYF. The V and J genes are TRBV6-6 and TRBJ1-3, with unresolved D. Trimming stripped 2 bases from V and 0 bases from J, with 8 bases between. CDR1 is MNHNY, CDR2 SVGAGI, per germline (reference sequence). The CDR3 extends over 15 amino acids.

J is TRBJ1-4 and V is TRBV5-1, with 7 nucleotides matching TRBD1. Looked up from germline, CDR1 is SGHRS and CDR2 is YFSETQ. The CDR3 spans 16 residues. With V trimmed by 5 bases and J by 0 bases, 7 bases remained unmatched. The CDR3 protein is CASSTQGGTTNEKLFF. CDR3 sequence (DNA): TGCGCCAGCAGTACTCAGGGGGGTACAACTAATGAAAAACTGTTTTTT.

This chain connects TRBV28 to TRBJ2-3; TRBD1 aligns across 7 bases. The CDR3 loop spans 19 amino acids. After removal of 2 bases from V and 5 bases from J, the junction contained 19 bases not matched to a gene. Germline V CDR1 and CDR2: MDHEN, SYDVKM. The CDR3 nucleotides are TGTGCCAGCAGTTTAACTTACAGCAGGGACAGAACCACAAGAGATACGCAGTATTTT. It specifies CASSLTYSRDRTTRDTQYF.

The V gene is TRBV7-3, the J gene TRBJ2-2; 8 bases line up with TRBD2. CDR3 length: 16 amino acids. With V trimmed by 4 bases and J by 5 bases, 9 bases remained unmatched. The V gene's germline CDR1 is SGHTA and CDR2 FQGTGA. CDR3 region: CASSSSGTSGTGELFF. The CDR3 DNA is TGTGCCAGCAGCTCCTCCGGGACTAGTGGTACCGGGGAGCTGTTTTTT.

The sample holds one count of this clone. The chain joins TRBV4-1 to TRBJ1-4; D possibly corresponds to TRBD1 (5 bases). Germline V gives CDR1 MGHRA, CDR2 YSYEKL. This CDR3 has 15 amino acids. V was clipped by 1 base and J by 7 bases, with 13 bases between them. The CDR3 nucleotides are TGCGCCAGCAGCCAAGTATGGGGGAATATTGAAAAACTGTTTTTT. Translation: CASSQVWGNIEKLFF.

This CDR3 reads CASSTRQGWAYEQYF. CDR3 in DNA: TGTGCCAGCAGCACTAGACAGGGGTGGGCCTACGAGCAGTACTTC. The chain couples TRBV11-2 to TRBJ2-7; 8 bases align to TRBD1. CDR1 is SGHAT, CDR2 FQNNGV, per germline. Unmatched junction bases numbered 8, after V lost 5 bases and J lost 2 bases. The CDR3 loop spans 15 amino acids.

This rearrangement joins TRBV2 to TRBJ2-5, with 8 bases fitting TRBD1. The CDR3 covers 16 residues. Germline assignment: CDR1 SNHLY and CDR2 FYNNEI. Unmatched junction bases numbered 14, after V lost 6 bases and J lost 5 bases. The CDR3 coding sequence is TGTGCCAGCAGCCCCAGGGGGCCAGGGCTCGGCGAGACCCAGTACTTC. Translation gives CASSPRGPGLGETQYF.